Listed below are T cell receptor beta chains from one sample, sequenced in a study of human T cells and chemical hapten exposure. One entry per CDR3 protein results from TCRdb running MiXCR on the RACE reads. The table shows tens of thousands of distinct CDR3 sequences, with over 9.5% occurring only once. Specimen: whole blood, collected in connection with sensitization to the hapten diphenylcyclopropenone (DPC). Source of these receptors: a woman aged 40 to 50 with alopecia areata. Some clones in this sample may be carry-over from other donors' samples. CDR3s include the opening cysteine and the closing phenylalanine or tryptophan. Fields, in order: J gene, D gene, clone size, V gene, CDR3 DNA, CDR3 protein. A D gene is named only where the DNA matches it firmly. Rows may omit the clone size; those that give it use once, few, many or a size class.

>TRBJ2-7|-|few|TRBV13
TGTGCCAGCAGCTCCTATGGCGAGCAGTACTTC
CASSSYGEQYF
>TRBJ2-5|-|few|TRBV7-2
TGTGCCAGCAGCTTATCCTGGCGCGGCCCCCAAGAGACCCAGTACTTC
CASSLSWRGPQETQYF
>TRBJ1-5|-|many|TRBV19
TGTGCCAGTAGACGGTCCGGCAATAGCAATCAGCCCCAGCATTTT
CASRRSGNSNQPQHF
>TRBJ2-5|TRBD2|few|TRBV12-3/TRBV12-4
TGTGCCAGCAGCATAGCGGGGGGGCGAGAGACCCAGTACTTC
CASSIAGGRETQYF
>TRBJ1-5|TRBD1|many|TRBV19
TGTGCCAGTAGTGACAGGGGCAATCAGCCCCAGCATTTT
CASSDRGNQPQHF
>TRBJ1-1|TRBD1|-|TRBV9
TGTGCCAGCAGCGGCCTGGGACAGGAAGCTTTCTTT
CASSGLGQEAFF
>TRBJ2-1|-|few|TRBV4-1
TGCGCCAGCAGCCTATCCGTCGATGAGCAGTTCTTC
CASSLSVDEQFF
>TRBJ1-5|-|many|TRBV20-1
TGCAGTGCCCCCGATGGGGGGGTGGATCAGCCCCAGCATTTT
CSAPDGGVDQPQHF
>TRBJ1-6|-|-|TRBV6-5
TGTGCCAGCAGTTACAAGCGGGCAGACGGATCACCCCTCCACTTT
CASSYKRADGSPLHF
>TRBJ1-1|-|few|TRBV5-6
TGTGCCAGCAGCCTTTTGACGGATATGAACACTGAAGCTTTCTTT
CASSLLTDMNTEAFF
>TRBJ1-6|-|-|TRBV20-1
TGCAGTGCTAGAGATATTATAGGGGATAGCACACCCCTCCACTTT
CSARDIIGDSTPLHF
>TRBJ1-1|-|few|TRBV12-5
TGTGCTAGTCTAATGGGGAACACTGAAGCTTTCTTT
CASLMGNTEAFF
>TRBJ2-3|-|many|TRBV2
TGTGCCAGCAGGGGGATCGATACGCAGTATTTT
CASRGIDTQYF
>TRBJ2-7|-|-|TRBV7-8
TGTGCCAGCAGCTTTGGAGCTATCGAGCAGTACTTC
CASSFGAIEQYF
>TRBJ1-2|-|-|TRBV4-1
TGCGCCAGCAGCCAACGGGACGCCTATGGCTACACCTTC
CASSQRDAYGYTF
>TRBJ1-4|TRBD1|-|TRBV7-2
TGTGCCAGCAGCCCCAAGGGACAGGCAGATAATGAAAAACTGTTTTTT
CASSPKGQADNEKLFF
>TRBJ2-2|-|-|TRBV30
TGTGCCTGGAGTGTACCGGGCAGCACCGGGGAGCTGTTTTTT
CAWSVPGSTGELFF
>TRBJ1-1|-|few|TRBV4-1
TGCGCCAGCAGCCTCCCGGGTGAAGCTTTCTTT
CASSLPGEAFF
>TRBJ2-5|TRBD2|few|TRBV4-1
TGCGCCAGCAGCCAAGTCGGGACTAGCGGAGAGACCCAGTACTTC
CASSQVGTSGETQYF
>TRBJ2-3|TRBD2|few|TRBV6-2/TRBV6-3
TGTGCCAGCTTTCGGGGGGGTCTCTCAACAGATACGCAGTATTTT
CASFRGGLSTDTQYF
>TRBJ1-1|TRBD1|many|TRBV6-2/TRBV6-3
TGTGCCAGCAGAAACCGGGACAGGGGTAGGACTGAAGCTTTCTTT
CASRNRDRGRTEAFF
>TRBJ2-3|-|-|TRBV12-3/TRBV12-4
TGTGCCAGCGGGTCGACAGGGGAGGGGACAGATACGCAGTATTTT
CASGSTGEGTDTQYF
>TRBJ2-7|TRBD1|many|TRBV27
TGTGCCAGCAGGGGGGACAGGAGCTTCGGAGAGCAGTACTTC
CASRGDRSFGEQYF
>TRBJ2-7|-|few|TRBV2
TGTGCCAGCAGTGTTGGGAGCCGGGCCTACGAGCAGTACTTC
CASSVGSRAYEQYF
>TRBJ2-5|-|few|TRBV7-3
TGTGCCAGCAGCCCTTCGGCACGGGAGACCCAGTACTTC
CASSPSARETQYF
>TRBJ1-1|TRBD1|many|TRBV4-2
TGTGCCAGCAGCCAAGATCCAGGACAGGGATCCACTGAAGCTTTCTTT
CASSQDPGQGSTEAFF
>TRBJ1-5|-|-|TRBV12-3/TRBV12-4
TGTGCCAGCAGCCGACAGGAGAATAGCAATCAGCCCCAGCATTTT
CASSRQENSNQPQHF
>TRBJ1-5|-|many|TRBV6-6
TGTGCCAGCAGTTACGTGAGTTATAGCAATCAGCCCCAGCATTTT
CASSYVSYSNQPQHF
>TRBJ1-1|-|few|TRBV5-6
TGTGCCAGCAGCTTGGACCCGGGACGGGCAACGGGTACTGAAGCTTTCTTT
CASSLDPGRATGTEAFF
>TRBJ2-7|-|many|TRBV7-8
TGTGCCAGCAGCGCCCCGACGGATTGGAGATACGAGCAGTACTTC
CASSAPTDWRYEQYF
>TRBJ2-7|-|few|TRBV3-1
TGTGCCAGCAGCCGGACGCCTGGGCCCGGCGGCAACGAGCAGTACTTC
CASSRTPGPGGNEQYF
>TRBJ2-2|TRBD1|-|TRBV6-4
TGTGCCAGCAGTGACTCTACAGGGGACACCGGGGAGCTGTTTTTT
CASSDSTGDTGELFF
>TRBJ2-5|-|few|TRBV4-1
TGCGCCAGCAGCCAACCAGGGCAAGAGACCCAGTACTTC
CASSQPGQETQYF
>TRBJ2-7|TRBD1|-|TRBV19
TGTGCCAGTAGTATTGGGGCAGGGGGCCCCCTCCTCTCCTACGAGCAGTACTTC
CASSIGAGGPLLSYEQYF
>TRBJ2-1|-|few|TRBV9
TGTGCCAGCAGCGTAGTTAAAGGGTACTCTGAGCAGTTCTTC
CASSVVKGYSEQFF
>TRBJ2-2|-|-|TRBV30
TGTGCCTGGAACCTGGGGCCCCGCGGGGAGCTGTTTTTT
CAWNLGPRGELFF
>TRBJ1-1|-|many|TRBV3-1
TGTGCCAGCAGCCATCCTTCAAGGGGTACAAATGAAGCTTTCTTT
CASSHPSRGTNEAFF
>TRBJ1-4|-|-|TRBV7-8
TGTGCCAGCAGCCCAGGCGTCGAGGGGTGGTTGGTTTTT
CASSPGVEGWLVF
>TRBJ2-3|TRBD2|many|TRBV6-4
TGTGCCAGCAGTCTGCTAGCGGGAAGCACAGATACGCAGTATTTT
CASSLLAGSTDTQYF
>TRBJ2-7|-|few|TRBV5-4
TGTGCCAGCAGCTTGGGCGGACGGCTCTACGAGCAGTACTTC
CASSLGGRLYEQYF
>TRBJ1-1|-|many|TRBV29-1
TGCAGCGTTTGTCTTGGGTTGAAGACTGAAGCTTTCTTT
CSVCLGLKTEAFF
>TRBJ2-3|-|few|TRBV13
TGTGCCAGCAGCCTTTTTGAGGGGGCAGATACGCAGTATTTT
CASSLFEGADTQYF
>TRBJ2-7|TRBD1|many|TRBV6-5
TGTGCCAGCAGTTACCGACAGGGGAGTGGCGAGCAGTACTTC
CASSYRQGSGEQYF
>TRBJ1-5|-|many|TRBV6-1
TGTGCCAGCAGTGAAAACAGTGGCAATCAGCCCCAGCATTTT
CASSENSGNQPQHF
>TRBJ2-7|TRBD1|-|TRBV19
TGTGCCAGTAGTGATACAGGGGGCGACGAGCAGTACTTC
CASSDTGGDEQYF
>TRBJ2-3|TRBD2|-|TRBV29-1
TGCAGCGTTGAAACCGGGACTAGCATGGGAGATACGCAGTATTTT
CSVETGTSMGDTQYF
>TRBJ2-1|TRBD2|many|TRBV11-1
TGTGCCAGCAGAGCCCGGGCCCGGGGGGGAAATGAGCAGTTCTTC
CASRARARGGNEQFF
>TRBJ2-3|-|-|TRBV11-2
TGTGCCAGCAGCCAGGCTTGGGGGCAAAGTGATACGCAGTATTTT
CASSQAWGQSDTQYF
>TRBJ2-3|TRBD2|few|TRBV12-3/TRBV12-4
TGTGCCAGCAGTCCTAGCGGGGGGGCCCAAGATACGCAGTATTTT
CASSPSGGAQDTQYF
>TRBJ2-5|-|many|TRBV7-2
TGTGCCAGCAGCGCATCCGGGACGGAGCAAGAGACCCAGTACTTC
CASSASGTEQETQYF
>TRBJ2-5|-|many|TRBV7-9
TGTGCCAGCAGCTTCCGCTTCGGGACTGTGTACCAAGAGACCCAGTACTTC
CASSFRFGTVYQETQYF
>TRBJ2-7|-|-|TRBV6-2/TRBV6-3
TGTGCCAGCAGTACTCTCGAGGGTGAGCAGTACTTC
CASSTLEGEQYF
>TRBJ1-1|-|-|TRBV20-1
TGCAGTGCTACACTTCAGGGGACTGAAGCTTTCTTT
CSATLQGTEAFF